The 18 T cell receptor beta chains in this list originate from one sample, sequenced in a study of shared clonotypes between healthy human individuals. Sequenced by immunoSEQ multiplex PCR; TCRdb stores in-frame clones only, minus some. Of about 2.4 million clones detected, 90% to 95% appear once; the ten largest clones hold roughly 0.15%. The material sequenced was naive CD4+ T cells sorted from blood. Subset: CD45RA+ positively selected. The receptors were sampled from a man younger than 35 in good health.

The chain combines TRBV5-4 with TRBJ2-1, with D possibly TRBD1 on 7 matching bases. Germline CDR1 reads SGHNT; CDR2 reads YYREEE (reference sequence). The CDR3 contains 16 residues. Trimming pared 0 bases from V and 2 bases from J, leaving 12 bases between. The DNA of the CDR3 is TGTGCCAGCAGCTTGGGGAGGGGGCAAGCCTACAATGAGCAGTTCTTC. Amino acids: CASSLGRGQAYNEQFF.

A few counts support this clone. V and J are TRBV7-6 and TRBJ2-7; D gene uncertain. This CDR3 spans 13 amino acids. Germline values: CDR1 SGHVS, CDR2 FNYEAQ. Trimming shortened V by 4 bases and J by 6 bases, and 13 bases separated the two germline ends. The chain's CDR3 is CASSSDALGEQYF. The CDR3 coding sequence is TGTGCCAGCAGCTCGGACGCCCTCGGCGAGCAGTACTTC.

The chain carries TRBV10-3 and TRBJ2-7, with no clear D. From germline, CDR1 is ENHRY and CDR2 SYGVKD. The CDR3 is 14 amino acids. The V end was cut by 0 bases, the J end by 0 bases, with 6 bases between. CDR3 in DNA: TGTGCCATCAGTGAGTCGTTCTCCTCCTACGAGCAGTACTTC. Protein product: CAISESFSSYEQYF.

The chain carries TRBV5-5 and TRBJ2-7; 16 positions match TRBD2. This CDR3 comprises 16 residues. Germline trimming cut 2 bases from V and 4 bases from J; bases unmatched to any gene: 3. Germline lookup yields CDR1 SGHKS and CDR2 YYEKEE (reference sequence). For the CDR3, the DNA is TGTGCCAGCAGCTTCCCGGGACTAGCGGGAGGGTACGAGCAGTACTTC. Translating gives CASSFPGLAGGYEQYF. Using reference TRBV5-5 and TRBJ2-7 for the parts outside the CDR3, the full variable domain is DAGVTQSPTHLIKTRGQQVTLRCSPISGHKSVSWYQQVLGQGPQFIFQYYEKEERGRGNFPDRFSARQFPNYSSELNVNALLLGDSALYLCASSFPGLAGGYEQYFGPGTRLTVT.

In nucleotides, the CDR3 is TGTGCCAGCAGCTCGTCAATACGGTCTAATGAAAAACTGTTTTTT. It yields the protein CASSSSIRSNEKLFF. The chain joins TRBV7-9 to TRBJ1-4; no clear D gene. The CDR3 extends over 15 amino acids. Germline CDR1 is SEHNR and CDR2 is FQNEAQ (reference sequence). V was shortened by 4 bases and J by 3 bases, with 12 bases between the two germline ends.

The chain carries TRBV5-1 and TRBJ2-7; D unresolved. CDR3 length equals 12 residues. V shed 4 bases and J shed 2 bases, with 7 bases lying between them. CDR1 is SGHRS, CDR2 YFSETQ, per germline. CDR3 sequence reads: CASSDPTYEQYF. Here the CDR3 DNA reads TGCGCCAGCAGCGACCCGACCTACGAGCAGTACTTC.

The chain carries TRBV5-4 and TRBJ2-3, with a tentative D call TRBD1 (6 bases). V lost 5 bases and J lost 7, with 11 bases in between. Looked up from germline, CDR1 is SGHNT and CDR2 is YYREEE (reference sequence). The CDR3 consists of 12 residues. The CDR3 spells CASSLGQYTQYF. The CDR3 DNA reads TGTGCCAGCAGTCTCGGACAGTATACGCAGTATTTT. The full variable domain, in which reference TRBV5-4 and TRBJ2-3 provide the parts outside the CDR3, is ETGVTQSPTHLIKTRGQQVTLRCSSQSGHNTVSWYQQALGQGPQFIFQYYREEENGRGNFPPRFSGLQFPNYSSELNVNALELDDSALYLCASSLGQYTQYFGPGTRLTVL.

This chain uses TRBV14 with TRBJ2-1, with TRBD1 matching over 8 bases. The CDR3 loop spans 15 amino acids. With 1 base clipped from V and 3 bases from J, the junction kept 2 bases outside the gene matches. Germline CDR1 SGHDN, CDR2 FVKESK. CDR3 sequence (DNA): TGTGCCAGCAGCCAAGGCAGGGGGCACTACAATGAGCAGTTCTTC. Translating gives CASSQGRGHYNEQFF.

V usage is TRBV5-1 and J usage is TRBJ2-1, with D possibly being TRBD1 or TRBD2 (5 bases each). Germline CDR1 SGHRS, CDR2 YFSETQ. V shed 4 bases and J shed 7 bases, with 15 bases lying between them. The CDR3 has 14 residues. The CDR3 here is CASSPGRKGNEQFF. Here the CDR3 DNA reads TGCGCCAGCAGCCCGGGACGGAAGGGGAATGAGCAGTTCTTC.

For the CDR3, the DNA is TGTGCCTGGAGTGACCCTTGGCCCATGAGGACTGAAGCTTTCTTT. Its translation: CAWSDPWPMRTEAFF. The chain carries TRBV30 and TRBJ1-1; D not resolved. Per germline, CDR1 GTSNPN and CDR2 SVGIG (reference sequence). This CDR3 spans 15 amino acids. Between the trimmed V and J ends, which lost 1 base and 5 bases, there was a span of 17 bases.

The chain carries TRBV7-6 and TRBJ2-7; D may correspond to TRBD1 or TRBD2 (5 bases each). Germline values: CDR1 SGHVS, CDR2 FNYEAQ. The V end lost 5 bases, the J end lost 3 bases, and 20 bases lay between the germline ends. This CDR3 spans 16 amino acids. CDR3 nucleotide sequence: TGTGCCAGCAGCCCGAATTGGGTCGGGACGAACTACGAGCAGTACTTC. Translation gives CASSPNWVGTNYEQYF.

The V gene is TRBV6-6, the J gene TRBJ1-2; 9 nucleotides align to TRBD1. Germline lookup yields CDR1 MNHNY and CDR2 SVGAGI (reference sequence). This CDR3 is 14 amino acids long. J gave up 7 bases and V 5 bases, and 8 bases lay outside the gene matches. CDR3 nucleotides: TGTGCCAGCAGTCTTCCCGGGACAGGGTTTGGCTACACCTTC. Translation: CASSLPGTGFGYTF.

The V call is TRBV28, the J call TRBJ1-1, with a tentative D call TRBD1 (5 bases). This CDR3 spans 16 amino acids. V was clipped by 2 bases and J by 1 base, with 14 bases between them. CDR1 is MDHEN and CDR2 is SYDVKM in the germline V gene. CDR3 in DNA: TGTGCCAGCAGTTTACGCCGCCCTGGGGGGAACACTGAAGCTTTCTTT. It specifies CASSLRRPGGNTEAFF.

This clone has a single count. This sequence joins TRBV7-2 and TRBJ2-3; 8 positions agree with TRBD2. This CDR3 spans 18 amino acids. Unmatched junction bases numbered 9, after V lost 1 base and J lost 0 bases. CDR1 is SGHTA and CDR2 is FQGNSA in the germline V gene. The CDR3 region has the DNA TGTGCCAGCAGCTTAGTGTTCACTAGCGGTTCTAGCACAGATACGCAGTATTTT. This sequence encodes CASSLVFTSGSSTDTQYF.

The chain uses TRBV9 and TRBJ2-3; 13 bases align to TRBD2. The junction had 1 base not matched to a gene; V was cut back by 3 bases and J by 3 bases. Germline V gene data show CDR1 as SGDLS and CDR2 as YYNGEE. This CDR3 is built from 15 residues. The CDR3: CASSATSGRTDTQYF. The DNA for the CDR3 is TGTGCCAGCAGCGCGACTAGCGGGAGGACAGATACGCAGTATTTT.

This clone has a single count. The chain joins TRBV7-6 to TRBJ2-1; 10 nucleotides line up with TRBD1. The J segment lost 5 bases and the V segment lost 5 bases, leaving 9 bases of the junction unmatched. The CDR3 spans 16 residues. Germline loops: CDR1 SGHVS, CDR2 FNYEAQ. The CDR3 loop reads CASSRRPGQGNNEQFF. For the CDR3, the DNA is TGTGCCAGCAGCCGCCGTCCGGGACAGGGGAACAATGAGCAGTTCTTC. The entire variable domain, with the rest obtained from reference TRBV7-6 and TRBJ2-1, is as follows: GAGVSQSPRYKVTKRGQDVALRCDPISGHVSLYWYRQALGQGPEFLTYFNYEAQQDKSGLPNDRFSAERPEGSISTLTIQRTEQRDSAMYRCASSRRPGQGNNEQFFGPGTRLTVL.

The DNA of the CDR3 is TGTGCCAGTAGTACTAGCGAAGACTACGAGCAGTACTTC. Translation: CASSTSEDYEQYF. The chain recombines TRBV19 with TRBJ2-7; possible D gene TRBD2, 6 bases. Trimming removed 4 bases from V and 3 bases from J, with 10 bases in between. Germline CDR1 LNHDA, CDR2 SQIVND (reference sequence). This CDR3 is built from 13 residues.

The chain employs TRBV19 and TRBJ1-5, with D possibly being TRBD1 (5 bases). Trimming took off 3 bases at V and 4 bases at J, with 13 bases between the two ends. This CDR3 has 15 residues. Germline CDR1 is LNHDA and CDR2 is SQIVND (reference sequence). CDR3 protein: CASSMGQGENQPQHF. CDR3 nucleotide sequence: TGTGCCAGTAGTATGGGCCAGGGCGAAAATCAGCCCCAGCATTTT.